What follows are 20 T cell receptor beta chains derived from one specimen sequenced in a study of blood T cell repertoires in COVID-19 (dated by TCRdb to about 2020). The library was produced with the immunoSEQ multiplex PCR assay. In TCRdb, the immuneACCESS table is reduced to in-frame sequences with V and J assigned. These tables do not hold every clone; where another copy was compared, an unresolved V gene accounts for under half, and the others remain unexplained. For this sample the table gives over 200,000 clones, of which around 80% were detected only once. The ten largest account for around 5.4% of the sample. Source material: peripheral blood. All receptors come from a human donor in a cohort sampled during active COVID-19.

The chain carries TRBV6-5 and TRBJ1-5, with 7 positions matching TRBD1. CDR1 and CDR2 (germline): MNHEY, SVGAGI. Unmatched junction bases numbered 10, after V lost 9 bases and J lost 5 bases. The CDR3 is made up of 14 amino acids. The CDR3 sequence is CASYQGGSYQPQHF. CDR3 sequence (DNA): TGTGCCAGTTATCAGGGGGGTAGTTATCAGCCCCAGCATTTT.

The sample holds a few counts of this clone. This sequence joins TRBV7-6 and TRBJ1-2; tentative D call: TRBD1 (5 bases). This CDR3 has 14 residues. The V and J ends lost 5 bases and 1 base respectively, with 11 bases between them. Germline V gene sequence: CDR1 SGHVS, CDR2 FNYEAQ. DNA for the CDR3: TGTGCCAGCAGCCCAATCGACAGTAACTATGGCTACACCTTC. This encodes CASSPIDSNYGYTF. Together with reference TRBV7-6 and TRBJ1-2, the CDR3 gives the full variable domain: GAGVSQSPRYKVTKRGQDVALRCDPISGHVSLYWYRQALGQGPEFLTYFNYEAQQDKSGLPNDRFSAERPEGSISTLTIQRTEQRDSAMYRCASSPIDSNYGYTFGSGTRLTVV.

This clone was seen only once. The chain carries TRBV19 and TRBJ2-7; 12 bases line up with TRBD2. Germline lookup yields CDR1 LNHDA and CDR2 SQIVND (reference sequence). The CDR3 sequence is 15 residues long. V lost 1 base to trimming and J lost 6 bases; unmatched junction nucleotides: 4. In DNA, the CDR3 is TGTGCCAGTAGTATAGGACTAGCGGGAGCGGTCGAGCAGTACTTC. Translation: CASSIGLAGAVEQYF.

The CDR3 DNA follows: TGTGCCAGCAGCCCCAGGCGGACAGCGACTAATTCTGGGGCCAACGTCCTGACTTTC. It specifies CASSPRRTATNSGANVLTF. The genes are TRBV7-9 and TRBJ2-6, with D perhaps TRBD1 (6 bases). The CDR3 extends over 19 amino acids. V lost 5 bases, J lost 1 base, and 21 bases lay in between. The germline gives CDR1 SEHNR, CDR2 FQNEAQ (reference sequence).

This chain joins TRBV28 and TRBJ1-3, with a tentative D call TRBD1 (6 bases). V was cut by 1 base and J by 9 bases, with 19 bases left in between. Germline CDR1 reads MDHEN; CDR2 reads SYDVKM. The CDR3 runs to 16 residues. The CDR3 loop reads CASSLYRGRGGSTIYF. The DNA for the CDR3 is TGTGCCAGCAGTTTATATCGGGGGCGCGGCGGGAGCACCATATATTTT. The variable domain in full, with the rest retrieved from reference TRBV28 and TRBJ1-3, is DVKVTQSSRYLVKRTGEKVFLECVQDMDHENMFWYRQDPGLGLRLIYFSYDVKMKEKGDIPEGYSVSREKKERFSLILESASTNQTSMYLCASSLYRGRGGSTIYFGEGSWLTVV.

The chain links TRBV4-2 to TRBJ2-1; TRBD2 is a possible D gene (5 bases). The CDR3 covers 13 residues. Trimming shortened V by 3 bases and J by 7 bases, and 10 bases separated the two germline ends. Germline assignment: CDR1 LGHNA and CDR2 YNFKEQ. The chain's CDR3 is CASSQDPGNEQFF. In DNA form, the CDR3 reads TGTGCCAGCAGCCAGGACCCGGGGAATGAGCAGTTCTTC.

The chain couples TRBV7-2 to TRBJ2-5; 8 bases match TRBD2. The V and J ends lost 5 bases and 4 bases, in that order; junction bases with no gene match: 6. The CDR3 has 14 amino acids. The V gene's germline CDR1 is SGHTA and CDR2 FQGNSA. CDR3 sequence (DNA): TGTGCCAGCAGCCTACCCCTAGCGGGAGAGACCCAGTACTTC. Translation: CASSLPLAGETQYF.

This chain joins TRBV27 and TRBJ2-3, with a possible D match to TRBD2 (5 bases). CDR1 and CDR2 from the germline V gene are MNHEY and SMNVEV (reference sequence). The V gene lost 5 bases and the J gene lost 4 bases, with 10 bases spanning the gap. This CDR3 spans 13 amino acids. CDR3 DNA: TGTGCCAGCAGTCCCCTAGCCGCAGATACGCAGTATTTT. It specifies CASSPLAADTQYF.

The chain carries TRBV30 and TRBJ2-6; D might be TRBD1 (6 bases). Germline CDR1 and CDR2: GTSNPN and SVGIG (reference sequence). The CDR3 totals 14 residues. V lost 3 bases and J 0 bases, leaving 6 bases between the germline ends. For the CDR3, the DNA is TGTGCCTGGAGGGACAGCTCTGGGGCCAACGTCCTGACTTTC. Encoded protein: CAWRDSSGANVLTF.

The chain is built from TRBV28 and TRBJ1-5, with 11 bases lining up with TRBD1. The CDR3 length is 15 residues. Germline CDR1 is MDHEN and CDR2 is SYDVKM. Trimming removed 4 bases from V and 6 bases from J; junction bases left unmatched: 5. CDR3 in DNA: TGTGCCAGCAGTTCAGGACAGGGGGCTGTTCAGCCCCAGCATTTT. The encoded protein is CASSSGQGAVQPQHF.

This clone was observed a single time. The chain uses TRBV5-4 and TRBJ1-2, with D uncertain. The length of the CDR3 is 11 residues. Germline V gene sequence: CDR1 SGHNT, CDR2 YYREEE (reference sequence). V was cut by 8 bases and J by 3 bases, with 8 bases left in between. CDR3 sequence reads: CARGGDYGYTF. The CDR3 DNA reads as TGTGCCAGAGGCGGGGACTATGGCTACACCTTC.

This sequence joins TRBV18 and TRBJ1-5; TRBD1 agrees at 11 bases. Germline V gene sequence: CDR1 KGHSH, CDR2 LQKENI. Losses at the gene ends were 3 bases for V and 5 bases for J; bases not matched to a gene: 6. The CDR3 covers 16 residues. CDR3 sequence: CASSPLGTGGYQPQHF. The DNA for the CDR3 is TGTGCCAGCTCACCGCTCGGGACAGGGGGATATCAGCCCCAGCATTTT.

This chain connects TRBV7-3 to TRBJ2-4; 7 bases line up with TRBD1. J lost 6 bases, V lost 5 bases, and 4 bases had no gene match. The CDR3 has 13 residues. The germline V gene encodes CDR1 SGHTA and CDR2 FQGTGA. The CDR3 DNA follows: TGTGCCAGCAGCCAGGGACAGAGAAACATTCAGTACTTC. Translated: CASSQGQRNIQYF.

The genes are TRBV28 and TRBJ2-7, with a weak D call TRBD1 (6 bases). V lost 8 bases and J 5 bases, leaving 16 bases between the germline ends. Germline loops: CDR1 MDHEN, CDR2 SYDVKM. The CDR3 has 13 amino acids. CDR3 sequence: CASRTQGLHEQYF. CDR3 DNA sequence: TGTGCCAGCCGGACGCAGGGGCTCCACGAGCAGTACTTC.

The gene calls are TRBV6-6 and TRBJ2-7; 7 positions match TRBD1. Germline CDR1 MNHNY, CDR2 SVGAGI (reference sequence). Losses at the gene ends were 5 bases for V and 3 bases for J; bases not matched to a gene: 4. The CDR3 extends over 13 amino acids. CDR3 amino acids: CASSGDSYYEQYF. CDR3 nucleotide sequence: TGTGCCAGCAGTGGGGACAGCTACTACGAGCAGTACTTC.

In its sample, this clone was seen once. The CDR3 DNA reads TGCGCCAGCAGCCAAGCCCCCTACGGACAGGCCTACAATGAGCAGTTCTTC. Protein: CASSQAPYGQAYNEQFF. The genes are TRBV4-3 and TRBJ2-1; 7 positions agree with TRBD1. This CDR3 is 17 amino acids long. Germline loops: CDR1 LGHNA, CDR2 YSLEER. The junction had 8 bases not matched to a gene; V was cut back by 1 base and J by 2 bases.

J is TRBJ2-3 and V is TRBV6-5; 9 nucleotides align to TRBD2. There are 14 residues in the CDR3. Germline V CDR1 and CDR2: MNHEY, SVGAGI. V lost 6 bases, J lost 4 bases, and 5 bases stayed unmatched. CDR3 protein: CASRRGLAADTQYF. CDR3 in DNA: TGTGCCAGCAGAAGGGGACTAGCAGCAGATACGCAGTATTTT.

In nucleotides, the CDR3 is TGCGCCAGCAGCTCCCTACCTCAGGGGGACACTGAAGCTTTCTTT. Translated, it gives CASSSLPQGDTEAFF. The chain uses TRBV5-1 and TRBJ1-1; 7 nucleotides line up with TRBD1. Trimming at V came to 3 bases and at J to 3 bases, leaving 8 bases not matched to a gene. Looked up from germline, CDR1 is SGHRS and CDR2 is YFSETQ. The CDR3 is 15 amino acids.

J is TRBJ1-5 and V is TRBV5-8, with D perhaps TRBD1 (6 bases). From germline, CDR1 is SGHTS and CDR2 YDEGEE. The CDR3 spans 14 residues. V was pared by 5 bases and J by 2 bases, with 11 bases between. In nucleotides, the CDR3 is TGTGCCAGCAGTTCGACAGGTCGCAATCAGCCCCAGCATTTT. It codes for CASSSTGRNQPQHF.

This clone was observed a single time. This chain uses TRBV4-2 with TRBJ2-7; 12 bases match TRBD1. Losses at the gene ends were 3 bases for V and 5 bases for J; bases not matched to a gene: 11. Germline-derived CDR1 and CDR2 are LGHNA and YNFKEQ. The CDR3 length is 17 residues. CDR3 nucleotide sequence: TGTGCCAGCAGCCACGTACCGGGACAGGGGGCGAAGAACGAGCAGTACTTC. Its protein product is CASSHVPGQGAKNEQYF.